These 20 T cell receptor beta chains were all obtained from the same sample, sequenced in a study of human thymus T cells. Libraries were prepared by immunoSEQ multiplex PCR; TCRdb keeps only in-frame clonotypes and omits some of them. The repertoire has fewer than 90,000 clones, roughly 96% of them found once; the top ten carry 0.031%. Corrective cardiac surgery supplied the resected thymus tissue. Specimen: thymus tissue. The source is a boy in the first two years of life with a congenital heart defect but otherwise immunologically healthy.

This CDR3 is CASSEGGGYSNQPQHF. For the CDR3, the DNA is TGTGCCAGCAGTGAAGGGGGTGGATATAGCAATCAGCCCCAGCATTTT. The chain combines TRBV6-1 with TRBJ1-5, with D unclear. Germline V gene lookup returns CDR1 MNHNS and CDR2 SASEGT. Trimming removed 1 base from V and 0 bases from J, with 10 bases in between. The CDR3 is made up of 16 amino acids.

This rearrangement joins TRBV19 to TRBJ1-2; D remains ambiguous. Germline lookup yields CDR1 LNHDA and CDR2 SQIVND (reference sequence). This CDR3 has 13 amino acids. The germline V and J ends were trimmed by 3 bases and 4 bases, with 9 bases remaining between them. The CDR3 loop reads CASSMVQLYGYTF. CDR3 coding DNA: TGTGCCAGTAGTATGGTACAGCTCTATGGCTACACCTTC.

CDR3: CASSRDGLAGVSYEQYF. CDR3 sequence (DNA): TGTGCCAGCAGTCGTGACGGACTAGCGGGGGTATCCTACGAGCAGTACTTC. This chain joins TRBV2 and TRBJ2-7, with 13 bases that match TRBD2. This CDR3 comprises 17 residues. Trimming at V came to 5 bases and at J to 1 base, leaving 8 bases not matched to a gene. Germline V gives CDR1 SNHLY, CDR2 FYNNEI.

CDR3 coding DNA: TGTGCCAGCAGCGTAGTCAGGGATGGCCTCCCTAGGTATGGCTACACCTTC. As protein: CASSVVRDGLPRYGYTF. The chain combines TRBV9 with TRBJ1-2, with D tentatively TRBD1 (5 bases). This CDR3 comprises 17 residues. V gave up 0 bases and J gave up 5 bases, with 20 bases separating them. Germline V gives CDR1 SGDLS, CDR2 YYNGEE. Variable domain in full (rest from reference TRBV9 and TRBJ1-2): DSGVTQTPKHLITATGQRVTLRCSPRSGDLSVYWYQQSLDQGLQFLIQYYNGEERAKGNILERFSAQQFPDLHSELNLSSLELGDSALYFCASSVVRDGLPRYGYTFGSGTRLTVV.

DNA for the CDR3: TGTGCCTGGAGTGCGGGAGGGAGCAATCAGCCCCAGCATTTT. Its protein product is CAWSAGGSNQPQHF. This chain connects TRBV30 to TRBJ1-5; D call uncertain. Looked up from germline, CDR1 is GTSNPN and CDR2 is SVGIG (reference sequence). The CDR3 consists of 14 residues. V was cut by 1 base and J by 1 base, with 8 bases left in between.

The chain carries TRBV5-1 and TRBJ2-7; 7 bases are a match to TRBD1. Trimming at V came to 4 bases and at J to 0 bases, leaving 16 bases not matched to a gene. Germline assignment: CDR1 SGHRS and CDR2 YFSETQ. This CDR3 region has 18 residues. The CDR3 region is CASSGRRTGPINSYEQYF. The CDR3 nucleotides read TGCGCCAGCAGCGGACGACGGACAGGTCCAATAAACTCCTACGAGCAGTACTTC.

The chain recombines TRBV7-9 with TRBJ1-1, with 9 bases matching TRBD1. CDR1 is SEHNR, CDR2 FQNEAQ, per germline (reference sequence). The CDR3 spans 19 residues. The V segment lost 5 bases and the J segment 1 base; nucleotides outside the gene matches: 17. CDR3 nucleotide sequence: TGTGCCAGCAGCCCGCCCGGTTGGACAGGGGCCGTCTCGAACACTGAAGCTTTCTTT. This translates into CASSPPGWTGAVSNTEAFF. The variable domain in full, with the rest retrieved from reference TRBV7-9 and TRBJ1-1, is DTGVSQNPRHKITKRGQNVTFRCDPISEHNRLYWYRQTLGQGPEFLTYFQNEAQLEKSRLLSDRFSAERPKGSFSTLEIQRTEQGDSAMYLCASSPPGWTGAVSNTEAFFGQGTRLTVV.

The CDR3 protein is CASSNTVYEQYF. DNA for the CDR3: TGTGCCAGCAGCAACACAGTTTACGAGCAGTACTTC. V usage is TRBV5-6 and J usage is TRBJ2-7; D remains unclear. Germline V gene lookup returns CDR1 SGHDT and CDR2 YYEEEE. Trimming took 4 bases from V and 4 from J, leaving 9 bases between them. The CDR3 sequence is 12 residues long.

The chain combines TRBV28 with TRBJ2-7; the D gene is possibly TRBD1 (6 bases). V was trimmed by 6 bases and J by 0 bases, leaving 18 bases between them. The CDR3 is made up of 16 amino acids. Germline values: CDR1 MDHEN, CDR2 SYDVKM. Here the CDR3 reads CASSASQGPLSYEQYF. Written as DNA, the CDR3 is TGTGCCAGCAGCGCATCACAGGGACCCCTCTCCTACGAGCAGTACTTC.

The chain couples TRBV4-3 to TRBJ2-7, with 9 bases lining up with TRBD1. Trimming removed 0 bases from V and 0 bases from J; junction bases left unmatched: 3. Germline V gene data show CDR1 as LGHNA and CDR2 as YSLEER. The CDR3 is 16 amino acids. The chain's CDR3 is CASSQERGQGSYEQYF. The CDR3 bases are TGCGCCAGCAGCCAAGAGCGGGGACAGGGCTCCTACGAGCAGTACTTC.

V is TRBV14 and J is TRBJ2-7; the D is unclear. Between the trimmed V and J ends, which lost 3 bases and 0 bases, there was a span of 12 bases. CDR1 is SGHDN, CDR2 FVKESK, per germline. The CDR3 loop spans 15 amino acids. The CDR3 reads CASSQWITHSYEQYF. The CDR3, as DNA: TGTGCCAGCAGCCAGTGGATTACCCACTCCTACGAGCAGTACTTC.

The CDR3 here is CASTRTTNTEAFF. The CDR3 coding sequence is TGCGCCAGCACACGAACCACGAACACTGAAGCTTTCTTT. The gene calls are TRBV10-1 and TRBJ1-1; no clear D. CDR1 and CDR2 (germline): WNHNN, SYGVQD (reference sequence). CDR3 length: 13 amino acids. Trimming stripped 7 bases from V and 1 base from J, with 10 bases between.

V gene TRBV2 combines with J gene TRBJ2-2; a possible D gene is TRBD2 (5 bases). The CDR3 has 16 residues. V lost 3 bases and J 5 bases, leaving 16 bases between the germline ends. Germline CDR1 SNHLY, CDR2 FYNNEI. The CDR3 loop reads CASSDSERGWTGELFF. Written as DNA, the CDR3 is TGTGCCAGCAGTGATAGTGAGAGAGGGTGGACCGGGGAGCTGTTTTTT.

The V gene is TRBV29-1, the J gene TRBJ2-3; D unresolved. The germline V and J ends were trimmed by 4 bases and 0 bases, with 20 bases remaining between them. This CDR3 is 17 amino acids long. The germline gives CDR1 SQVTM, CDR2 ANQGSEA. The CDR3 DNA sequence: TGCAGCGTTGGCCCGGCGCAGACACGGAAGAGCACAGATACGCAGTATTTT. This gives the protein CSVGPAQTRKSTDTQYF.

The chain combines TRBV19 with TRBJ1-1; possible D gene TRBD1, 6 bases. Per the germline V gene, CDR1 is LNHDA and CDR2 is SQIVND (reference sequence). The CDR3 runs to 17 residues. V lost 1 base, J lost 1 base, and 16 bases lay in between. The CDR3 coding sequence is TGTGCCAGTAGTATAGGTTTAGGGCCGACAGGGAACACTGAAGCTTTCTTT. It encodes CASSIGLGPTGNTEAFF.

The rearrangement uses TRBV23-1 and TRBJ1-1; D is possibly TRBD1 (6 bases). TRBV23-1 is filed as an ORF, its function uncertain. The CDR3 is made up of 18 amino acids. V lost 7 bases, J lost 0 bases, and 24 bases lay in between. The CDR3 sequence: CASKPPPSTGEMNTEAFF. The CDR3 DNA follows: TGCGCCAGCAAACCCCCACCCTCGACAGGCGAGATGAACACTGAAGCTTTCTTT.

The chain recombines TRBV19 with TRBJ1-4; D is unresolved. Germline V gene sequence: CDR1 LNHDA, CDR2 SQIVND (reference sequence). The CDR3 is 15 amino acids. V lost 3 bases, J lost 8 bases, and 16 bases lay in between. CDR3 nucleotide sequence: TGTGCCAGTAGTATTTGGCCCTTCTTGAAGGAAAAACTGTTTTTT. Encoded protein: CASSIWPFLKEKLFF.

The chain has TRBV30 and TRBJ2-3; 11 bases line up with TRBD2. CDR1 and CDR2 from the germline V gene are GTSNPN and SVGIG (reference sequence). This CDR3 region has 14 residues. The ends lost 2 bases at V and 6 bases at J; junction bases unmatched: 4. CDR3 amino acids: CAWSSSGGRDTQYF. CDR3 nucleotide sequence: TGTGCCTGGAGTTCTAGCGGGGGGAGGGATACGCAGTATTTT.

The chain couples TRBV5-4 to TRBJ1-2, with 9 positions matching TRBD1. Trimming took 2 bases from V and 6 from J; bases not matched to a gene: 5. CDR1 is SGHNT and CDR2 is YYREEE in the germline V gene (reference sequence). CDR3 length equals 14 residues. The chain's CDR3 is CASSLGDRVNGYTF. The CDR3 coding sequence is TGTGCCAGCAGCTTAGGGGACAGGGTAAATGGCTACACCTTC.

The chain uses TRBV7-9 and TRBJ2-7, with 8 bases lining up with TRBD1. The trim removed 5 bases at V and 6 bases at J, leaving 9 bases unmatched. Germline CDR1 is SEHNR and CDR2 is FQNEAQ (reference sequence). This CDR3 region has 14 residues. The chain's CDR3 is CASSPGTGESEQYF. For the CDR3, the DNA is TGTGCCAGCAGCCCTGGGACAGGCGAAAGCGAGCAGTACTTC.